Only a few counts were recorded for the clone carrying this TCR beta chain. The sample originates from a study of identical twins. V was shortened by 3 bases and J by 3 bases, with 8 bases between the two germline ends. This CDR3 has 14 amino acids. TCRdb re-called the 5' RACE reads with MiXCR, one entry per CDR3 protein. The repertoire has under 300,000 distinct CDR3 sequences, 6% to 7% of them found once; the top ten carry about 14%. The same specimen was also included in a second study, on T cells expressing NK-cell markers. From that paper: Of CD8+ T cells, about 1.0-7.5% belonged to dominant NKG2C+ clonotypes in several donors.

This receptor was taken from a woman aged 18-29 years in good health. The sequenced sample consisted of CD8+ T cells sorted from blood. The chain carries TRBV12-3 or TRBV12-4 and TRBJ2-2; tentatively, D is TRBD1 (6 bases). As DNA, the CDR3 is TGTGCCAGCAGTTTTTCAGGGGACACCGGGGAGCTGTTTTTT. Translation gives CASSFSGDTGELFF.